One T cell receptor (beta chain) is described in this entry. In the authors' workflow: Counts of nucleated cells, estimated from reference gene primer amplification, were obtained. Libraries were prepared by immunoSEQ multiplex PCR; TCRdb keeps only in-frame clonotypes and omits some of them. V, J and clone size reflect that table, while D and trimming were determined from the DNA. Of some 160,000 clones in the sample, 84% were seen once. This entry is derived from a study of blood T cell repertoires in COVID-19. Background on the study: Spain, Italy and the United States supplied samples that represented acute and convalescent COVID-19. Sources were T cells, B-cell-depleted T cells, or PBMCs; the material itself was cDNA or gDNA.

Seattle-derived patients entered the study during active infection and were followed longitudinally. The V gene end was trimmed by 4 bases and the J gene end by 5 bases; junction bases not matched to a gene: 5. Germline CDR1 LGHDT, CDR2 YNNKEL (reference sequence). The CDR3 is made up of 14 amino acids. The clonotype was recovered from a woman older than 75 with COVID-19, enrolled during active disease. The chain joins TRBV3-1 (or the pseudogene TRBV3-2) to TRBJ1-5; 7 bases match TRBD1. Sequencing was done on a sample of peripheral blood. The CDR3 reads CASSPRDSYQPQHF. CDR3 bases: TGTGCCAGCAGCCCAAGGGACAGTTATCAGCCCCAGCATTTT.